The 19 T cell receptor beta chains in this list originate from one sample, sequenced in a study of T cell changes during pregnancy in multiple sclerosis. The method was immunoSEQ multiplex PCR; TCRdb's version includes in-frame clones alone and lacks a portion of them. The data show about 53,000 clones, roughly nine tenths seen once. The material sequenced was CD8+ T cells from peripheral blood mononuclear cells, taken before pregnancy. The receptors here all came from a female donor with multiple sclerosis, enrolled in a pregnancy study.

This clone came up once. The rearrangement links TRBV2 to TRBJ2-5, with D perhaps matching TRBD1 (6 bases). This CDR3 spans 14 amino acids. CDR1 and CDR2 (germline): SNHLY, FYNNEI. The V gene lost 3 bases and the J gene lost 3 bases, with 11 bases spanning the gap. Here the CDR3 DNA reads TGTGCCAGCAGTGATGGGACAATCAAAGAGACCCAGTACTTC. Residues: CASSDGTIKETQYF.

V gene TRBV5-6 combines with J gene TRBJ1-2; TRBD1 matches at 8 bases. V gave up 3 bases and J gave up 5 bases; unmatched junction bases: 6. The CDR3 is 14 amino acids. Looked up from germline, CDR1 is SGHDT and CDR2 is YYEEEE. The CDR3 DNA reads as TGTGCCAGCAGCTACGGACAGGGTTCTTATGGCTACACCTTC. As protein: CASSYGQGSYGYTF.

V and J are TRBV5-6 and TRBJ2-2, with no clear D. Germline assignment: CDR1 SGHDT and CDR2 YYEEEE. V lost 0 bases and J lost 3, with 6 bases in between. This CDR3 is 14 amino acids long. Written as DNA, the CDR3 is TGTGCCAGCAGCTTGGCCCGGGACACCGGGGAGCTGTTTTTT. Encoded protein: CASSLARDTGELFF.

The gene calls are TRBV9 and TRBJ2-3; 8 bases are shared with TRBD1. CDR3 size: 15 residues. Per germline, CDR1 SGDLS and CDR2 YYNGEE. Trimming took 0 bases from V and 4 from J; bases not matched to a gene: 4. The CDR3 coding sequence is TGTGCCAGCAGCGTAGGCAGGGGGCGCGCAGATACGCAGTATTTT. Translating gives CASSVGRGRADTQYF.

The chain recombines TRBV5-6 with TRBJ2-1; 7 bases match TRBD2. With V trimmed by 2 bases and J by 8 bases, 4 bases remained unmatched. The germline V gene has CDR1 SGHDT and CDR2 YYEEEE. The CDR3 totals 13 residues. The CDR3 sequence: CASSFPSGDEQFF. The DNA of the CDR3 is TGTGCCAGCAGCTTCCCCAGCGGGGATGAGCAGTTCTTC.

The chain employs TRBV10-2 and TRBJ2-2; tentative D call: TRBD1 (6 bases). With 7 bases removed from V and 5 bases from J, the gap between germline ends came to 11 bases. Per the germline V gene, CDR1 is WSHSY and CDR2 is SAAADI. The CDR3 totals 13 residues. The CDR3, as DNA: TGCGCCAGCACCGGACAGTTTACCGGGGAGCTGTTTTTT. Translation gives CASTGQFTGELFF.

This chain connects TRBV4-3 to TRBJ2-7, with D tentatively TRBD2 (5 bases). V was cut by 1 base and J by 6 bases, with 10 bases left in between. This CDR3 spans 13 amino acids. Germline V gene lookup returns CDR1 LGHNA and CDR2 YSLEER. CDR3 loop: CASSQGLATEQYF. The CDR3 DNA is TGCGCCAGCAGCCAAGGGTTAGCGACCGAGCAGTACTTC.

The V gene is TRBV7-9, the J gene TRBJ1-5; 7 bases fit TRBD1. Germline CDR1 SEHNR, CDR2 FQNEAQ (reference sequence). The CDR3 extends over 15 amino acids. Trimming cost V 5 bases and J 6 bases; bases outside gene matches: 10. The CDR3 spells CASSLDREGAQPQHF. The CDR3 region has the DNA TGTGCCAGCAGCCTAGACAGGGAAGGGGCTCAGCCCCAGCATTTT.

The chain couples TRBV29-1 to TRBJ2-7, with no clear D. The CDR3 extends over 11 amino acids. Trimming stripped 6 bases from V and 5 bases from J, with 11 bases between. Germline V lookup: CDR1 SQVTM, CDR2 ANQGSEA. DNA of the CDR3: TGCAGCGTCCCCGTGAGGAACGAGCAGTACTTC. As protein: CSVPVRNEQYF.

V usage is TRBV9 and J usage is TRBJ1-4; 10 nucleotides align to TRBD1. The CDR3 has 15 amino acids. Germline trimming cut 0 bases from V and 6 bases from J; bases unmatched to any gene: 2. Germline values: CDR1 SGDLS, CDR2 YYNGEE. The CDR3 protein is CASSVAGTGDEKLFF. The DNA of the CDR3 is TGTGCCAGCAGCGTAGCCGGGACAGGGGATGAAAAACTGTTTTTT.

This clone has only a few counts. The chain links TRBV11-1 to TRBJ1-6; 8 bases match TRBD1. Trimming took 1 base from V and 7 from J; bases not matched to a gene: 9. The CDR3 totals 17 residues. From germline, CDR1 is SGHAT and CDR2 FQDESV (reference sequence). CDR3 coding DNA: TGTGCCAGCAGCTTAGGCGCAGGGGGCATACCAAATTCACCCCTCCACTTT. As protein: CASSLGAGGIPNSPLHF.

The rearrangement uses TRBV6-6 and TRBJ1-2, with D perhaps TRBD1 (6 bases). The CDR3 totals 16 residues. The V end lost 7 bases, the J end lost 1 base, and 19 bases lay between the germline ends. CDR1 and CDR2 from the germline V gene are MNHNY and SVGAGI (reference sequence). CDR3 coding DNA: TGTGCCAGCATGGGCAGGGACACCGTATATAACTATGGCTACACCTTC. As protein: CASMGRDTVYNYGYTF.

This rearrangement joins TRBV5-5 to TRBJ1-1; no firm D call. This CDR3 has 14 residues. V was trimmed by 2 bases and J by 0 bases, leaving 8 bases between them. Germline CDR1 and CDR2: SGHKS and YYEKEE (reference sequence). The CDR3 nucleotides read TGTGCCAGCAGCTTTATTCCAGTGAACACTGAAGCTTTCTTT. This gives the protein CASSFIPVNTEAFF.

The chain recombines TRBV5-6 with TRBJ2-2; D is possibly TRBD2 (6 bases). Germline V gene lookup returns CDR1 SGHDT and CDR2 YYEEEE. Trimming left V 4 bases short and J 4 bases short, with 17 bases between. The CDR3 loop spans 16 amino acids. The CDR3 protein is CASSTEGGAITGELFF. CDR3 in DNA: TGTGCCAGCAGCACGGAGGGCGGGGCGATCACCGGGGAGCTGTTTTTT.

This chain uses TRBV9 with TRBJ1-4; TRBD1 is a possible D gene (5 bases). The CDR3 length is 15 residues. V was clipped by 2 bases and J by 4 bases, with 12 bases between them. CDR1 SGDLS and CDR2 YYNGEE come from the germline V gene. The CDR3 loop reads CASSVENRYNEKLFF. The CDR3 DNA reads TGTGCCAGCAGCGTGGAAAACAGGTATAATGAAAAACTGTTTTTT.

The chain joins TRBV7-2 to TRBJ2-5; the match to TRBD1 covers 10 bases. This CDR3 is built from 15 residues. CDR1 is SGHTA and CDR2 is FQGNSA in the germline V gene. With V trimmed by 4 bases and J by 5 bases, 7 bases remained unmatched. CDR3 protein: CASSSRDRGMETQYF. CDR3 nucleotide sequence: TGTGCCAGCAGCTCGCGGGACAGGGGAATGGAGACCCAGTACTTC. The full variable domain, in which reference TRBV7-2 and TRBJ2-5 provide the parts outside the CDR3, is GAGVSQSPSNKVTEKGKDVELRCDPISGHTALYWYRQSLGQGLEFLIYFQGNSAPDKSGLPSDRFSAERTGGSVSTLTIQRTQQEDSAVYLCASSSRDRGMETQYFGPGTRLLVL.

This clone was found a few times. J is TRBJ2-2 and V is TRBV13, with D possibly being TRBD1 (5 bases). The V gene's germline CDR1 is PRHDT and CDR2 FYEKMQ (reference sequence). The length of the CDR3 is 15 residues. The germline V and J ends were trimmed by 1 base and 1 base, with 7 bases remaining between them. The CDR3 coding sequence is TGTGCCAGCAGCTTAGAAAGGGGGAACACCGGGGAGCTGTTTTTT. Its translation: CASSLERGNTGELFF.

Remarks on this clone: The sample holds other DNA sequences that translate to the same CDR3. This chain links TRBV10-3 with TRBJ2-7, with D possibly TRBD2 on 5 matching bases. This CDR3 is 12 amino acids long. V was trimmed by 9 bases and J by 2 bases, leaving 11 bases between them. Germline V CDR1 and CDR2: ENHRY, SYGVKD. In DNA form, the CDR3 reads TGTGCCATACGTTCCGGGACCTACGAGCAGTACTTC. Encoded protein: CAIRSGTYEQYF.

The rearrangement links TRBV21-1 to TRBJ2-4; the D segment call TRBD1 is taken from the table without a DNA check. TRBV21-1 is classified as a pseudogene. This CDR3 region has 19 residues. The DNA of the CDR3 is TGTGCCAGCAGCAAAGCTCCCCCGGACACTCCACTAGCCAAAAACATTCAGTACTTC. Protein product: CASSKAPPDTPLAKNIQYF.